The table lists the clone carrying this T cell receptor (beta chain) with a few counts. The antigen remains undetermined. This sample was taken from a study of cytomegalovirus exposure and HLA in healthy donors. Study-wide findings and caveats: Later analysis showed TCR association rates varying by HLA locus, highest for DRB1 and lowest for HLA-C. A later analysis linked a missense DCLRE1C variant to TCR beta V- and J-gene trimming.

Each donor was healthy, and each was a bone marrow donor. The ends were cut back, 4 bases at V and 3 bases at J, with 13 bases in the middle. Germline assignment: CDR1 SGHRS and CDR2 YFSETQ. The CDR3 runs 14 residues. PCR primers comprised 60 Vbeta and 13 Jbeta primers. The data were produced by immunoSEQ multiplex PCR, yet TCRdb's version contains in-frame clones alone and is incomplete. The profile shows approximately 93,000 clones, 55% to 70% of them singletons. The sequenced sample was PBMCs. The chain has TRBV5-1 and TRBJ1-1; no clear D gene. This receptor was obtained from a boy between 5 and 17 years old in good health and CMV-seropositive. The CDR3 DNA reads as TGCGCCAGCAGCATGGGAGTTGTCGACACTGAAGCTTTCTTT. It translates to CASSMGVVDTEAFF. Together with reference TRBV5-1 and TRBJ1-1, the CDR3 gives the full variable domain: KAGVTQTPRYLIKTRGQQVTLSCSPISGHRSVSWYQQTPGQGLQFLFEYFSETQRNKGNFPGRFSGRQFSNSRSEMNVSTLELGDSALYLCASSMGVVDTEAFFGQGTRLTVV.